These T cell receptor beta chains were read from a single sample in a study of blood T cells in healthy people across ages. MiXCR, run by TCRdb on the 5' RACE reads, gives a single entry per CDR3 protein. The repertoire holds around 1.5 million distinct CDR3 sequences, with 34% as singletons. Source material: blood. All receptors come from a woman in her twenties or thirties in good health. Each CDR3 is given with its conserved first and last residue. The order of the fields is clone size, J gene, V gene, D gene, CDR3 DNA, CDR3 protein. The D gene is left open where the match is weak. Not all rows give a size; the values are once, few, many and, for expanded clones, a class.

size: few
J: TRBJ1-2
V: TRBV28
D: TRBD1
DNA: TGTGCCAGCCTAGGGGGCGCGGGCTATGGCTACACCTTC
CDR3: CASLGGAGYGYTF

size: .
J: TRBJ2-1
V: TRBV11-2
D: .
DNA: TGTGCCAGCAGCCCGGGCTTTCAAGGTGAGCAGTTCTTC
CDR3: CASSPGFQGEQFF

size: many
J: TRBJ2-5
V: TRBV7-6
D: TRBD2
DNA: TGTGCCAGCAGTACTAGCGGGAAAGAGACCCAGTACTTC
CDR3: CASSTSGKETQYF

size: many
J: TRBJ2-1
V: TRBV4-1
D: TRBD2
DNA: TGCGCCAGCAGCCAAGACTCTCTAGCGGGCAGAGAGCAGTTCTTC
CDR3: CASSQDSLAGREQFF

size: few
J: TRBJ2-3
V: TRBV28
D: TRBD2
DNA: TGTGCCAGCAGTTTTAATTTGAAGCGGGAGGGGACAGATACGCAGTATTTT
CDR3: CASSFNLKREGTDTQYF

size: few
J: TRBJ2-5
V: TRBV20-1
D: TRBD2
DNA: TGCAGTGGGGGGCGACTAGCGGGGGCCCAAGAGACCCAGTACTTC
CDR3: CSGGRLAGAQETQYF

size: many
J: TRBJ2-3
V: TRBV7-9
D: .
DNA: TGTGCCAGCAGCTTAAAGTCCACAGATACGCAGTATTTT
CDR3: CASSLKSTDTQYF

size: few
J: TRBJ1-4
V: TRBV7-3
D: .
DNA: TGTGCCAGCAGCTTAATGGGCAGGGTAGAAGAAAAACTGTTTTTT
CDR3: CASSLMGRVEEKLFF

size: many
J: TRBJ1-5
V: TRBV28
D: .
DNA: TGTGCCAGCAGAGAGAGCAATCAGCCCCAGCATTTT
CDR3: CASRESNQPQHF

size: .
J: TRBJ1-1
V: TRBV5-8
D: .
DNA: TGTGCCAGCAGCTCCTCGGGGGGAATTGAAGCTTTCTTT
CDR3: CASSSSGGIEAFF

size: .
J: TRBJ1-1
V: TRBV6-5
D: TRBD1
DNA: TGTGCCAGCAGTCGGGGGGACAGTGAGAACACTGAAGCTTTCTTT
CDR3: CASSRGDSENTEAFF

size: many
J: TRBJ2-7
V: TRBV7-2
D: TRBD1
DNA: TGTGCCAGCAGCTCCGGGACAGTGTCCTACGAGCAGTACTTC
CDR3: CASSSGTVSYEQYF

size: .
J: TRBJ2-3
V: TRBV20-1
D: TRBD2
DNA: TGCAGTGCTAGAGAACTAGCGCTTCGCACAGATACGCAGTATTTT
CDR3: CSARELALRTDTQYF

size: .
J: TRBJ1-2
V: TRBV3-1
D: .
DNA: TGTGCCAGTAAACGGTCCATGGGGTATGGCTACACCTTC
CDR3: CASKRSMGYGYTF

size: .
J: TRBJ2-3
V: TRBV6-1
D: TRBD1
DNA: TGTGCCAGCAGTGGGACAGGGGGAGCCGGGTACACAGATACGCAGTATTTT
CDR3: CASSGTGGAGYTDTQYF

size: few
J: TRBJ2-1
V: TRBV6-2/TRBV6-3
D: .
DNA: TGTGCCAGCAGTTACCGCGCCTCAAGCTCCTACAATGAGCAGTTCTTC
CDR3: CASSYRASSSYNEQFF

size: few
J: TRBJ2-7
V: TRBV7-2
D: .
DNA: TGTGCCAGCAGCCAGGTGACAAAAAACTACGAGCAGTACTTC
CDR3: CASSQVTKNYEQYF